This is a list of T cell receptor beta chains from one sample in a study of beta chain features in type 1 diabetes. Data came from immunoSEQ multiplex PCR; TCRdb stores just in-frame clones and leaves some out. The sample records around 690,000 clones, over 10% being singletons. The material sequenced was naive CD4+ T cells from blood. The receptors shown here come from a man aged 25-40 years with type 1 diabetes. The CDR3 runs from the conserved cysteine through the conserved F or W. Each record gives: clone size, D gene, V gene, J gene, CDR3 protein, CDR3 DNA. D genes are given only for firm matches. Where a row states a size, it is once, few, many or the class of an expanded clone; other rows omit it.

-	-	TRBV7-2	TRBJ1-1	CASSLVGGLDTEAFF	TGTGCCAGCAGCTTAGTAGGGGGTTTGGACACTGAAGCTTTCTTT
few	TRBD1	TRBV7-9	TRBJ1-4	CASSFRTGGTNEKLFF	TGTGCCAGCAGCTTTCGAACAGGGGGCACTAATGAAAAACTGTTTTTT
few	TRBD1	TRBV5-6	TRBJ2-3	CASSLRQGATDTQYF	TGTGCCAGCAGCTTACGACAGGGGGCAACAGATACGCAGTATTTT
-	TRBD1	TRBV25-1	TRBJ2-5	CASCAAGTGQVETQYF	TGTGCCAGCTGCGCGGCGGGGACAGGTCAGGTGGAGACCCAGTACTTC
-	-	TRBV7-2	TRBJ1-4	CASSLGQNNEKLFF	TGTGCCAGCAGCTTAGGACAGAATAATGAAAAACTGTTTTTT
-	-	TRBV9	TRBJ1-4	CASSPRQTNEKLFF	TGTGCCAGCAGTCCAAGACAGACTAATGAAAAACTGTTTTTT
-	-	TRBV25-1	TRBJ1-2	CASTAGRVPEGYTF	TGTGCCAGCACCGCGGGCAGGGTCCCAGAGGGCTACACCTTC
-	TRBD1	TRBV27	TRBJ1-2	CASSSRQGFYGYTF	TGTGCCAGCAGTTCTCGACAGGGGTTCTATGGCTACACCTTC
few	-	TRBV30	TRBJ1-4	CAWSVGKGVFEKLFF	TGTGCCTGGAGTGTGGGGAAAGGGGTATTTGAAAAACTGTTTTTT
few	-	TRBV5-1	TRBJ2-3	CASNMVGPDTQYF	TGCGCCAGCAACATGGTAGGCCCAGATACGCAGTATTTT
few	-	TRBV29-1	TRBJ2-3	CSSSRSDTQYF	TGCAGCTCCTCGAGGAGCGATACGCAGTATTTT
-	-	TRBV9	TRBJ2-2	CASSVAGTTGELFF	TGTGCCAGCAGCGTAGCCGGGACCACCGGGGAGCTGTTTTTT
-	TRBD2	TRBV18	TRBJ2-1	CASSPPTSGVRNEQFF	TGTGCCAGCTCACCACCGACTAGCGGGGTTCGCAATGAGCAGTTCTTC
many	TRBD2	TRBV7-2	TRBJ2-2	CASSLFREAGELFF	TGTGCCAGCAGCTTATTTCGGGAGGCCGGGGAGCTGTTTTTT
-	-	TRBV29-1	TRBJ2-6	CSVTGVGANVLTF	TGCAGCGTTACCGGGGTCGGGGCCAACGTCCTGACTTTC
few	-	TRBV6-5	TRBJ2-3	CASSYSRWDTQYF	TGTGCCAGCAGTTACTCCCGCTGGGATACGCAGTATTTT
-	TRBD1	TRBV10-2	TRBJ2-3	CASRPGTDLSTDTQYF	TGCGCCAGCAGGCCAGGGACAGATCTTAGCACAGATACGCAGTATTTT
-	TRBD1	TRBV28	TRBJ2-1	CASSSRTGGSYNEQFF	TGTGCCAGCAGTTCTCGGACAGGAGGCTCCTACAATGAGCAGTTCTTC
few	TRBD1	TRBV14	TRBJ2-1	CASSQVGQGIHEQFF	TGTGCCAGCAGCCAAGTCGGACAGGGTATCCATGAGCAGTTCTTC
few	-	TRBV28	TRBJ2-7	CATVHGYEQYF	TGTGCCACCGTGCACGGGTACGAGCAGTACTTC
few	TRBD2	TRBV4-2	TRBJ2-1	CASSHGPPTSGGSSYNEQFF	TGTGCCAGCAGCCACGGCCCGCCGACTAGCGGGGGGTCCTCCTACAATGAGCAGTTCTTC
-	-	TRBV9	TRBJ2-7	CASSGRAFPYEQYF	TGTGCCAGCAGCGGCCGGGCCTTTCCCTACGAGCAGTACTTC
few	TRBD2	TRBV7-9	TRBJ2-1	CASSTLAGDNYNEQFF	TGTGCCAGCAGTACCCTAGCGGGTGACAATTACAATGAGCAGTTCTTC
few	TRBD2	TRBV13	TRBJ2-1	CASSFGSGGNIYNEQFF	TGTGCCAGCAGCTTCGGGAGCGGGGGGAATATCTACAATGAGCAGTTCTTC
-	-	TRBV11-2	TRBJ2-3	CASSLGFRAQYF	TGTGCCAGCAGCTTAGGGTTCCGAGCGCAGTATTTT
few	-	TRBV14	TRBJ2-1	CASSFGRGEEFVQFF	TGTGCCAGCAGCTTCGGAAGGGGCGAAGAATTTGTGCAGTTCTTC
-	-	TRBV6-6	TRBJ2-5	CASSYSPGSQETQYF	TGTGCCAGCAGTTACTCGCCGGGAAGTCAAGAGACCCAGTACTTC
-	-	TRBV28	TRBJ1-2	CASSQQGGVYGYTF	TGTGCCAGCAGCCAACAGGGAGGAGTATATGGCTACACCTTC
few	-	TRBV30	TRBJ2-3	CAWSIRLGTDTQYF	TGTGCCTGGAGTATTAGACTGGGCACAGATACGCAGTATTTT
few	TRBD1	TRBV18	TRBJ2-4	CASSPLGQGQNIQYF	TGTGCCAGCTCACCTCTGGGACAGGGTCAAAACATTCAGTACTTC
-	TRBD1	TRBV7-2	TRBJ2-7	CASSPRTGGAYEQYF	TGTGCCAGCAGCCCCAGGACAGGGGGAGCCTACGAGCAGTACTTC
few	-	TRBV5-6	TRBJ2-5	CASSSAGQETQYF	TGTGCCAGCAGTTCGGCAGGCCAAGAGACCCAGTACTTC
-	-	TRBV7-9	TRBJ2-3	CASSLDPQDTQYF	TGTGCCAGCAGCTTAGACCCCCAGGATACGCAGTATTTT
few	TRBD1	TRBV27	TRBJ2-1	CASSLKYRGQSEQFF	TGTGCCAGCAGTTTAAAGTACAGGGGGCAGTCTGAGCAGTTCTTC
-	-	TRBV5-4	TRBJ1-6	CASRAGSYNSPLHF	TGTGCCAGCAGGGCCGGGTCCTATAATTCACCCCTCCACTTT
-	-	TRBV9	TRBJ1-2	CASSERDRRGNYGYTF	TGTGCCAGCAGCGAACGAGACAGGAGGGGGAACTATGGCTACACCTTC
-	-	TRBV28	TRBJ1-6	CASSLPGHSTKSYNSPLHF	TGTGCCAGCAGTTTACCCGGACATTCAACGAAGTCCTATAATTCACCCCTCCACTTT
-	-	TRBV28	TRBJ1-5	CASTGADGNQPQHF	TGTGCCAGCACCGGTGCGGACGGAAATCAGCCCCAGCATTTT
-	-	TRBV9	TRBJ1-3	CASSVNRGLGGNTIYF	TGTGCCAGCAGCGTAAATCGGGGCCTTGGTGGAAACACCATATATTTT
few	-	TRBV2	TRBJ2-5	CASSAGTQYF	TGTGCCAGCAGTGCCGGGACCCAGTACTTC
-	-	TRBV28	TRBJ2-7	CASSFVQSSYEQYF	TGTGCCAGCAGTTTTGTCCAGTCCTCCTACGAGCAGTACTTC
few	TRBD2	TRBV25-1	TRBJ2-3	CASSDPSGGSDTQYF	TGTGCCAGCAGTGATCCTAGCGGGGGCTCAGATACGCAGTATTTT
once	-	TRBV6-6	TRBJ1-6	CAARGGEHSPLHF	TGTGCCGCTCGAGGAGGGGAGCATTCACCCCTCCACTTT
-	-	TRBV7-2	TRBJ1-2	CASSLVEQAYGYTF	TGTGCCAGCAGCTTAGTCGAACAGGCCTATGGCTACACCTTC
few	TRBD1	TRBV4-3	TRBJ1-5	CASSPGTGYQPQHF	TGCGCCAGCAGCCCCGGGACAGGCTATCAGCCCCAGCATTTT
few	-	TRBV6-5	TRBJ2-5	CASSRLTVQETQYF	TGTGCCAGCAGTCGCCTGACAGTTCAGGAGACCCAGTACTTC
-	-	TRBV9	TRBJ1-3	CASSVDGFSGNTIYF	TGTGCCAGCAGCGTAGATGGGTTCTCTGGAAACACCATATATTTT
-	-	TRBV18	TRBJ1-2	CASSPPVDPLHGYTF	TGTGCCAGCTCACCACCGGTAGACCCTCTGCATGGCTACACCTTC
once	TRBD1	TRBV4-2	TRBJ1-6	CASSPTGVLSNSPLHF	TGTGCCAGCAGCCCCACAGGGGTTTTGAGTAATTCACCCCTCCACTTT